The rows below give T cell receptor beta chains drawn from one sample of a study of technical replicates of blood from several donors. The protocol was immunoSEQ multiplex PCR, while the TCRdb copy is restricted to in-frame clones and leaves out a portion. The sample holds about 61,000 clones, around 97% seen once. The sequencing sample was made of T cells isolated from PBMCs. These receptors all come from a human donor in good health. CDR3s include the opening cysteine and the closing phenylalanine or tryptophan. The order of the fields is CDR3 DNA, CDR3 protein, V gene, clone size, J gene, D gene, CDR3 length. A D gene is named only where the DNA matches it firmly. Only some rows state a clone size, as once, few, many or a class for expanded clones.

CDR3nt: TGCGCCAGCAGCTTGACCCAGGATACGCAGTATTTT; CDR3aa: CASSLTQDTQYF; v_gene: TRBV5-1; abundance: .; j_gene: TRBJ2-3; d_gene: .; len: 12
CDR3nt: TGCGCCAGCAGCTTTTTTATGGGAGGCGAGCAGTACTTC; CDR3aa: CASSFFMGGEQYF; v_gene: TRBV5-1; abundance: .; j_gene: TRBJ2-7; d_gene: .; len: 13
CDR3nt: TGTGCCAGCAGCTTCCGCGGGAGGGCCTCCGAGCAGTACTTC; CDR3aa: CASSFRGRASEQYF; v_gene: TRBV11-2; abundance: .; j_gene: TRBJ2-7; d_gene: TRBD2; len: 14
CDR3nt: TGTGCCAGCAGTGTTTCTGTGAATCAGCCCCAGCATTTT; CDR3aa: CASSVSVNQPQHF; v_gene: TRBV2; abundance: .; j_gene: TRBJ1-5; d_gene: .; len: 13
CDR3nt: TGTGCCAGCTCACCACCGGCGGGGAACTACGAGCAGTACTTC; CDR3aa: CASSPPAGNYEQYF; v_gene: TRBV18; abundance: .; j_gene: TRBJ2-7; d_gene: .; len: 14
CDR3nt: TGTGCCAGCAGCCCTCCCACTCTAGCGGGAGTACCTACGCAGTATTTT; CDR3aa: CASSPPTLAGVPTQYF; v_gene: TRBV7-6; abundance: .; j_gene: TRBJ2-3; d_gene: TRBD2; len: 16
CDR3nt: TGTGCCAGTACCCTTAGGGGGACAGGCGGGGAAAAACTGTTTTTT; CDR3aa: CASTLRGTGGEKLFF; v_gene: TRBV19; abundance: .; j_gene: TRBJ1-4; d_gene: TRBD1; len: 15
CDR3nt: TGTGCCAGCCGACTAGCGGGAGCCTACGAGCAGTACTTC; CDR3aa: CASRLAGAYEQYF; v_gene: TRBV27; abundance: .; j_gene: TRBJ2-7; d_gene: TRBD2; len: 13
CDR3nt: TGTGCCAGCAGCTTAGCTGCGGAAGGCTACGAGCAGTACTTC; CDR3aa: CASSLAAEGYEQYF; v_gene: TRBV11-2; abundance: .; j_gene: TRBJ2-7; d_gene: .; len: 14
CDR3nt: TGTGCCAGCAGCTTGGAATTCCGGGAGACCCAGTACTTC; CDR3aa: CASSLEFRETQYF; v_gene: TRBV5-4; abundance: .; j_gene: TRBJ2-5; d_gene: .; len: 13
CDR3nt: TGTGCCAGCAGTTACTCTGAGGGGGCCCAAGGCTACACCTTC; CDR3aa: CASSYSEGAQGYTF; v_gene: TRBV6-6; abundance: once; j_gene: TRBJ1-2; d_gene: TRBD1; len: 14
CDR3nt: TGTGCCAGCAGTTTGACTAGCGCGAACTACTACGAGCAGTACTTC; CDR3aa: CASSLTSANYYEQYF; v_gene: TRBV27; abundance: .; j_gene: TRBJ2-7; d_gene: TRBD2; len: 15
CDR3nt: TGCGCCAGCAGCTTTGATGGGGACAGGGTCTTTGAAGATACGCAGTATTTT; CDR3aa: CASSFDGDRVFEDTQYF; v_gene: TRBV5-1; abundance: .; j_gene: TRBJ2-3; d_gene: TRBD1; len: 17
CDR3nt: TGTGCCAGCAGGTATCCTACAGGGGAAGAGACCCAGTACTTC; CDR3aa: CASRYPTGEETQYF; v_gene: TRBV2; abundance: .; j_gene: TRBJ2-5; d_gene: TRBD1; len: 14
CDR3nt: TGTGCCATCCTTAAAACGACAGGGGGGGATGGCTACACCTTC; CDR3aa: CAILKTTGGDGYTF; v_gene: TRBV6-1; abundance: .; j_gene: TRBJ1-2; d_gene: TRBD1; len: 14
CDR3nt: TGTGCCAGTCAACAGGACTACTACAATGAGCAGTTCTTC; CDR3aa: CASQQDYYNEQFF; v_gene: TRBV19; abundance: once; j_gene: TRBJ2-1; d_gene: .; len: 13